This T cell receptor beta chain stems from a study of CD8+CD57+ T cells in acquired aplastic anemia (dated by TCRdb to the late 2010s). Study-wide context: DNA extracted from sorted CD4+ and CD8+ cells had a mean of 3.2 ug, with a range of roughly 0.19 to 27.4 ug. CD8+CD57+ expansion was defined as frequency above the mean frequency observed in healthy subjects.

Flow cytometry had shown CD8+CD57+ cell expansion in the patients selected for sequencing. All patients had severe acquired aplastic anemia diagnosed by International Study of Aplastic Anemia and Agranulocytosis and Camitta criteria. At the time blood was sampled, none of the patients had received any therapy. In the study, sorted CD4+ and CD8+ blood T cells from patients with severe aplastic anemia and from healthy subjects underwent deep sequencing of TCR repertoires. In the USA, patient enrollment took place under clinicaltrials.gov protocols 00001620, 01623167, 00001397, 00071045, 00081523 and 00961064. Ficoll-Paque density gradient centrifugation was used to isolate peripheral blood mononuclear cells. Before DNA was extracted, CD4+ and CD8+ T cells were sorted using either FACS or magnetic beads. What the work shows at the level of the full study, not this receptor alone: Around 28 CD8+ CDR3 sequences were found to be shared between patients and controls, but these sequences appeared to be highly expressed in patients and within the immunodominant clones of the patients. Patients and healthy controls showed no significant difference in CD8+ Simpson's diversity (P=0.060).

CDR1 and CDR2, looked up from the germline V gene (reference sequence), are SEHNR and FQNEAQ. Trimming takes 2 bases off V and 3 bases off J; junction bases not matched to a gene: 6. Measured from the cysteine to the phenylalanine, the CDR3 is 15 residues long. The read is trimmed to its CDR3 DNA, 45 bases read in frame from base 1. This clonotype came up many times. Its antigen is currently not known. Base quality data are lacking; no much larger clone is found one base away. Genomic DNA was used as template for profiling of TCR beta VDJ combinations and CDR3 sequences. TCR repertoire sequencing was run on an Illumina HiSeq 2000. The original pipeline was this. TRBV/TRBJ rearrangement plots, CDR3 size and DJ length profiles, and Simpson's diversity index were used to assess repertoires. The most abundant DNA sequence in the deep sequencing data was taken as the immunodominant clone. CDR3 amino acid sequences were checked for sharing across subjects and were also compared against the VDJdb database and published repertoires. TCRdb handled the public reads itself, with Q25 trimming in fastp and clone calling in MiXCR, and kept productive beta chains. Entries are consolidated by CDR3 protein sequence, retaining the most common genes and DNA. What appears here as the V and J calls and clone size reflects TCRdb's work, not the paper's. Here the sample has approximately 200,000 distinct CDR3 sequences; roughly 53% occur a single time. About 20% of the sample is taken by the ten largest.

The rearranged chain carries TRBV7-9 and TRBJ1-2, and TRBD1 aligns with 7 junction nucleotides. The specimen sequenced was sorted CD4+, CD8+, or CD8+CD57+ T cells (not recorded which) from PBMCs. The sequence was collected from a human donor with aplastic anemia. CDR3 reads: CASSLQGVRDYGYTF. At the DNA level, the sequence is TGTGCCAGCAGCTTACAGGGGGTAAGGGACTATGGCTACACCTTC.